These 25 T cell receptor beta chains came from one sample sequenced in a study of blood T cell repertoires in COVID-19. The protocol was immunoSEQ multiplex PCR, while the TCRdb copy is restricted to in-frame clones and leaves out a portion. Of some 180,000 clones in the sample, 75% to 85% were seen once. Sequencing was carried out using peripheral blood. The receptor set was obtained from a woman aged 40 to 50 with COVID-19, enrolled during active disease.

The genes are TRBV11-3 and TRBJ2-1, with 7 bases that match TRBD2. The CDR3 length is 14 residues. Trimming took 6 bases from V and 3 from J; bases not matched to a gene: 5. Germline lookup yields CDR1 SGHNT and CDR2 YENEEA. The CDR3 sequence: CASSNGGSYNEQFF. The CDR3 bases are TGTGCCAGCAGTAACGGGGGGAGCTACAATGAGCAGTTCTTC.

This clone was counted a single time. The chain couples TRBV12-3 or TRBV12-4 to TRBJ2-2; D call uncertain. The CDR3 runs to 13 residues. With 6 bases removed from V and 7 bases from J, the gap between germline ends came to 12 bases. The CDR3 DNA reads as TGTGCCAGCAGACTTACACGAGGCGGGGAGCTGTTTTTT. Residues: CASRLTRGGELFF.

This sequence joins TRBV19 and TRBJ2-5; 9 nucleotides agree with TRBD1. This CDR3 is built from 16 residues. Germline trimming cut 7 bases from V and 6 bases from J; bases unmatched to any gene: 15. CDR1 is LNHDA and CDR2 is SQIVND in the germline V gene (reference sequence). The CDR3 DNA sequence: TGTGCCAGTAACGAGGCCGGGACAGGGTACGGAAAGACCCAGTACTTC. It translates to CASNEAGTGYGKTQYF.

This clone was found a few times. The V call is TRBV5-4, the J call TRBJ2-7; 9 bases match TRBD2. Unmatched junction bases numbered 12, after V lost 1 base and J lost 4 bases. The CDR3 is 17 residues long. CDR1 is SGHNT and CDR2 is YYREEE in the germline V gene (reference sequence). CDR3 nucleotides: TGTGCCAGCAGCTTGACCGGTAGCGGGAGTGTTAAGTACGAGCAGTACTTC. This gives the protein CASSLTGSGSVKYEQYF.

The chain joins TRBV12-1 to TRBJ1-2; TRBD1 is the table's D call and was not checked against the DNA. TRBV12-1 is shown as a pseudogene. The CDR3 contains 15 residues. CDR3 nucleotides: TGTGCCAGCCCGGACCCTGACAGCTCAACCTATGGCTACACCTTC. Encoded protein: CASPDPDSSTYGYTF.

The genes are TRBV2 and TRBJ2-2; D perhaps matches TRBD2 (7 bases). V was trimmed by 6 bases and J by 3 bases, leaving 14 bases between them. Germline V gene lookup returns CDR1 SNHLY and CDR2 FYNNEI. The CDR3 is made up of 15 amino acids. The CDR3 nucleotides read TGTGCCAGCAGGCTGGGGGGGCGGGACACCGGGGAGCTGTTTTTT. This codes for CASRLGGRDTGELFF. The variable domain in full, with the rest retrieved from reference TRBV2 and TRBJ2-2, is EPEVTQTPSHQVTQMGQEVILRCVPISNHLYFYWYRQILGQKVEFLVSFYNNEISEKSEIFDDQFSVERPDGSNFTLKIRSTKLEDSAMYFCASRLGGRDTGELFFGEGSRLTVL.

The chain employs TRBV30 and TRBJ2-7; D gene ambiguous. In germline, CDR1 is GTSNPN, CDR2 SVGIG (reference sequence). Deletions cut 3 bases from V and 2 bases from J, with 17 bases between. The CDR3 is 15 residues long. CDR3 DNA: TGTGCCTGGAGCACCGCCCCGAGCTATCCCTACGAGCAGTACTTC. It encodes CAWSTAPSYPYEQYF.

V is TRBV5-4 and J is TRBJ1-1; perhaps TRBD1 as D (6 bases). This CDR3 comprises 11 residues. The V and J ends lost 4 bases and 11 bases respectively, with 12 bases between them. CDR1 and CDR2 (germline): SGHNT, YYREEE (reference sequence). CDR3 sequence: CASSGRGFAFF. The CDR3 DNA reads TGTGCCAGCAGCGGCAGGGGTTTCGCTTTCTTT.

The rearrangement links TRBV4-2 to TRBJ2-6; 12 bases agree with TRBD2. There are 21 residues in the CDR3. Germline assignment: CDR1 LGHNA and CDR2 YNFKEQ. V dropped 3 bases and J dropped 3; count of bases not matched to a gene: 15. The CDR3 is CASSHPGEASGRALGANVLTF. The CDR3 region has the DNA TGTGCCAGCAGCCATCCCGGCGAGGCTAGCGGGAGGGCCCTTGGGGCCAACGTCCTGACTTTC.

The rearrangement uses TRBV28 and TRBJ2-7, with 10 bases matching TRBD2. The CDR3 runs 17 residues. With 2 bases clipped from V and 3 bases from J, the junction kept 10 bases outside the gene matches. Germline assignment: CDR1 MDHEN and CDR2 SYDVKM. The CDR3 sequence is CASSLETSGSPRYEQYF. In DNA form, the CDR3 reads TGTGCCAGCAGTTTAGAGACTAGCGGGTCTCCCCGCTACGAGCAGTACTTC.

The CDR3 region has the DNA TGTGCCAGCAGCCTAGGACAGTCTAATGAAAAACTGTTTTTT. Its protein product is CASSLGQSNEKLFF. The V gene is TRBV5-4, the J gene TRBJ1-4, with D possibly TRBD1 on 6 matching bases. V lost 4 bases and J lost 3, with 10 bases in between. Germline V gene sequence: CDR1 SGHNT, CDR2 YYREEE (reference sequence). This CDR3 contains 14 residues.

This chain links TRBV14 with TRBJ2-6; D is ambiguous. The CDR3 covers 15 residues. The ends were cut back, 3 bases at V and 1 base at J, with 7 bases in the middle. Germline loops: CDR1 SGHDN, CDR2 FVKESK. The CDR3 region has the DNA TGTGCCAGCAGCCACAGGAATTCTGGGGCCAACGTCCTGACTTTC. This sequence encodes CASSHRNSGANVLTF.

This clone showed up just a few times. The rearrangement uses TRBV3-1 (or the pseudogene TRBV3-2) and TRBJ1-2; maybe TRBD1 (6 bases). There are 13 residues in the CDR3. Between the trimmed V and J ends, which lost 4 bases and 4 bases, there was a span of 10 bases. Germline CDR1 LGHDT, CDR2 YNNKEL (reference sequence). The CDR3 region is CASSPRGPYGYTF. The CDR3 region has the DNA TGTGCCAGCAGCCCCAGGGGCCCCTATGGCTACACCTTC.

CDR3 loop: CASSYQGQLTEKLFF. Here the CDR3 DNA reads TGTGCCAGCAGCTACCAGGGACAGTTGACTGAAAAACTGTTTTTT. The chain links TRBV9 to TRBJ1-4, with TRBD1 identical over 7 bases. The germline V gene encodes CDR1 SGDLS and CDR2 YYNGEE. With V trimmed by 4 bases and J by 7 bases, 10 bases remained unmatched. The length of the CDR3 is 15 residues.

The CDR3 reads CASSLAQGVSEQYF. In nucleotides, the CDR3 is TGTGCCAGCAGCTTGGCACAGGGGGTCTCCGAGCAGTACTTC. The chain has TRBV5-4 and TRBJ2-7, with 8 positions matching TRBD1. Trimming removed 0 bases from V and 6 bases from J; junction bases left unmatched: 5. Germline loops: CDR1 SGHNT, CDR2 YYREEE (reference sequence). The CDR3 contains 14 residues.

The rearrangement uses TRBV4-1 and TRBJ2-3; 13 bases fit TRBD2. The V gene end was trimmed by 1 base and the J gene end by 0 bases; junction bases not matched to a gene: 13. Germline values: CDR1 MGHRA, CDR2 YSYEKL. This CDR3 has 21 residues. The CDR3, as DNA: TGCGCCAGCAGCCAAGGTAGTAGGGGACTAGCGGGATATACTAGCACAGATACGCAGTATTTT. As protein: CASSQGSRGLAGYTSTDTQYF.

The DNA of the CDR3 is TGTGCCAGCAGCTTGGCTCAGGGAAGACAGCCCCAGCATTTT. Translating it yields CASSLAQGRQPQHF. The chain is built from TRBV5-6 and TRBJ1-5; perhaps TRBD1 as D (5 bases). Looked up from germline, CDR1 is SGHDT and CDR2 is YYEEEE. Trimming took off 0 bases at V and 7 bases at J, with 11 bases between the two ends. The CDR3 has 14 amino acids. Looking up the rest from reference TRBV5-6 and TRBJ1-5 gives the full variable domain: DAGVTQSPTHLIKTRGQQVTLRCSPKSGHDTVSWYQQALGQGPQFIFQYYEEEERQRGNFPDRFSGHQFPNYSSELNVNALLLGDSALYLCASSLAQGRQPQHFGDGTRLSIL.

The chain employs TRBV15 and TRBJ2-5; TRBD2 matches at 7 bases. Germline-derived CDR1 and CDR2 are LNHNV and YYDKDF (reference sequence). This CDR3 comprises 16 residues. The V and J ends lost 5 bases and 4 bases, in that order; junction bases with no gene match: 13. The CDR3 sequence: CATSAGVGTLGETQYF. The CDR3 region has the DNA TGTGCCACCAGCGCGGGGGTGGGAACCTTGGGAGAGACCCAGTACTTC.

The chain couples TRBV6-6 to TRBJ1-1; 8 bases are shared with TRBD1. Germline loops: CDR1 MNHNY, CDR2 SVGAGI (reference sequence). The CDR3 extends over 15 amino acids. Trimming removed 6 bases from V and 4 bases from J; junction bases left unmatched: 10. The CDR3 region is CASRDRDFISTEAFF. CDR3 DNA sequence: TGTGCCAGCAGGGACAGGGACTTTATCAGCACTGAAGCTTTCTTT.

The rearrangement links TRBV20-1 to TRBJ2-7, with unresolved D. V was cut by 2 bases and J by 1 base, with 3 bases left in between. Germline values: CDR1 DFQATT, CDR2 SNEGSKA (reference sequence). CDR3 length: 11 residues. CDR3 in amino acids: CSARTSYEQYV. The CDR3 region has the DNA TGCAGTGCTAGAACATCCTACGAGCAGTACGTC.

The chain has TRBV3-1 (or the pseudogene TRBV3-2) and TRBJ2-2; tentative D call: TRBD1 (6 bases). The CDR3 is made up of 16 amino acids. Germline V CDR1 and CDR2: LGHDT, YNNKEL (reference sequence). V lost 1 base and J 6 bases, leaving 15 bases between the germline ends. The CDR3: CASSQGTVWGPGELFF. In nucleotides, the CDR3 is TGTGCCAGCAGCCAAGGGACAGTTTGGGGGCCCGGGGAGCTGTTTTTT.

V usage is TRBV10-3 and J usage is TRBJ1-1, with D unclear. Germline V gene data show CDR1 as ENHRY and CDR2 as SYGVKD. With 0 bases removed from V and 4 bases from J, the gap between germline ends came to 18 bases. CDR3 length: 17 amino acids. The CDR3 region has the DNA TGTGCCATCAGTGAGTCGCGTCCAGGAACCGCGGGCACTGAAGCTTTCTTT. The encoded protein is CAISESRPGTAGTEAFF.

This clone was counted between two and nine times. Here the CDR3 reads CASSSQGVSPEGYTF. CDR3 nucleotides: TGTGCCAGCAGCTCTCAGGGGGTGTCACCGGAGGGCTACACCTTC. This chain joins TRBV5-4 and TRBJ1-2; 7 bases fit TRBD1. The CDR3 runs 15 residues. Per germline, CDR1 SGHNT and CDR2 YYREEE (reference sequence). With V trimmed by 3 bases and J by 8 bases, 13 bases remained unmatched.

This rearrangement joins TRBV4-1 to TRBJ2-2; D is perhaps TRBD1 (6 bases). The ends were cut back, 3 bases at V and 4 bases at J, with 12 bases in the middle. CDR1 and CDR2 (germline): MGHRA, YSYEKL. The CDR3 consists of 15 residues. The CDR3 region is CASSHGGWGTGELFF. DNA of the CDR3: TGCGCCAGCAGCCATGGGGGCTGGGGCACCGGGGAGCTGTTTTTT.

This chain connects TRBV19 to TRBJ1-6; D gene ambiguous. The CDR3 extends over 14 amino acids. V was cut by 3 bases and J by 8 bases, with 11 bases left in between. The germline gives CDR1 LNHDA, CDR2 SQIVND (reference sequence). This CDR3 reads CASSIRGEDSPLHF. The CDR3 DNA is TGTGCCAGTAGTATCCGGGGAGAAGATTCACCCCTCCACTTT. The whole variable domain, remainder taken from reference TRBV19 and TRBJ1-6, is DGGITQSPKYLFRKEGQNVTLSCEQNLNHDAMYWYRQDPGQGLRLIYYSQIVNDFQKGDIAEGYSVSREKKESFPLTVTSAQKNPTAFYLCASSIRGEDSPLHFGNGTRLTVT.